The text below deals with one T cell receptor beta chain. There are many counts of this clonotype. Its antigen is unknown. No base-level quality is on record; no much larger clone is a single base apart. The data belong to a study of breast tumors, draining lymph nodes, adjacent tissues (TCRdb year 2016). For the wider study: TCR beta repertoires were compared across tumor, adjacent nontumor tissue and axillary lymph nodes obtained from breast cancer patients. The study was designed to assess the relationships and possible T-cell exchange between tumor, surrounding tissue and draining lymph node repertoires in human breast cancer.

Summary of the overall study and its limitations: The conclusion that tumor T cells originate in lymph nodes was framed as consistent with a hypothesis rather than directly demonstrated. The data were judged consistent with most tumor T cells deriving from the lymph node and then expanding within tumor tissue. In luminal-like breast cancer, tumor and nontumor tissue repertoires resembled each other significantly more than in basal-like breast cancer. Tumor T-cell repertoires showed less diversity than lymph node repertoires and more diversity than nontumor tissue repertoires, and tumor T-cell repertoires showed preferential V and J gene usage.

From a lookup of the germline V gene, CDR1 and CDR2 are MGHRA and YSYEKL. Measured from the cysteine to the phenylalanine, the CDR3 is 14 residues long. Just the 42-base CDR3 DNA is kept, in frame starting at base 1. The junction shows trimming of 0 bases on V and 6 bases on J, plus 12 bases between the germline ends. Lymph node samples came from the axillary draining lymph nodes of breast cancer patients. Sequencing instrument: Illumina HiSeq 2000. TCR beta chain libraries were generated by multiplex PCR amplification. High-throughput sequencing was used to analyze the amplified TCR beta chain products. Starting from the raw public reads, TCRdb applied fastp trimming at Q25, assembled clones with MiXCR and retained in-frame beta chains. Rows with one shared CDR3 protein collapse into an entry with the most common genes and DNA. This sample is represented by around 130,000 distinct CDR3 sequences; just under 20% of them were singletons. The top ten clonotypes cover around 3.5% of the sample.

The chain links TRBV4-1 with TRBJ2-7; the D gene cannot be named for sure. This TCR derives from a female donor with breast cancer. Some clones in this sample may be carry-over from other donors' samples. Sequencing was done on a sample of axillary lymph node tissue. For the CDR3, the sequence is CASSQDLVRPEQYF. The sequenced DNA: TGCGCCAGCAGCCAAGATCTAGTTCGCCCCGAGCAGTACTTC.